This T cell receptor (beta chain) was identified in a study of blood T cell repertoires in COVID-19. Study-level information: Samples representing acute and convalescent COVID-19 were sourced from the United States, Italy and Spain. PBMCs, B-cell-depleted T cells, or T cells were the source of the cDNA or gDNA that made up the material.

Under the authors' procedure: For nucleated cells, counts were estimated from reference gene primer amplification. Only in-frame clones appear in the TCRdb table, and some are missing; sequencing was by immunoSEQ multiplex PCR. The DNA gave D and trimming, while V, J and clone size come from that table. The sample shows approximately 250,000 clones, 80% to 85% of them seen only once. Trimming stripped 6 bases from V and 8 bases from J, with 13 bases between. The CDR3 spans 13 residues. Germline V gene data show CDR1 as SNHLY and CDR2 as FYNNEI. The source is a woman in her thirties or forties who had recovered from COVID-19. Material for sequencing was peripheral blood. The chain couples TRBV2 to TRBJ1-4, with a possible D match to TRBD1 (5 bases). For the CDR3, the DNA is TGTGCCAGCAGGGTTCAGGGTCGCGAAAAACTGTTTTTT. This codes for CASRVQGREKLFF.